What follows are 21 T cell receptor beta chains derived from one specimen sequenced in a study of T-cell reconstitution after alpha-beta-depleted transplantation in children (dated by TCRdb to about 2016). What this sample's treatment or condition label stands for: allogeneic hematopoietic cell transplantation with graft depleted of TCRalphabeta T cells and CD19 B cells. The library was made by PCR. Reads for this sample came from an Illumina HiSeq 2500. Molecular barcoding was employed in the preparation of TCR libraries, with unique molecular identifiers being used to normalize TCRbeta repertoire quantification. TCRdb itself trimmed the public reads at Q25 with fastp, ran MiXCR and retained productive beta chains. Rows merge per CDR3 protein into single entries with the most common DNA and genes. The sample table shows 490,000 or so distinct CDR3 sequences, and roughly a tenth are seen once. Of the sample, roughly 2.1% is held by the ten largest clones.

The starting material was PBMCs, obtained before TCRalphabeta/CD19-depleted stem cell transplant. These receptors were obtained from a child aged 2-9 years with inherited bone marrow failure, due to receive a stem cell transplant.

Ten or more counts support this clonotype. An end of the junction differs from the germline gene, which may be a read error. CDR3 nucleotides: TGTGCCAGCAGCTGGGGGATGGCGCCAACCAACTTC. The encoded protein is CASSWGMAPTNF. The chain combines TRBV7-2 with TRBJ2-7, with D perhaps assigned TRBD1 or TRBD2 (5 bases each). Germline V gene data show CDR1 as SGHTA and CDR2 as FQGNSA. This CDR3 spans 12 amino acids.

This clonotype showed up many times. V and J are TRBV11-2 and TRBJ2-1; 9 bases match TRBD2. V lost 5 bases and J lost 3; bases outside the gene matches: 8. Germline V gene data show CDR1 as SGHAT and CDR2 as FQNNGV. The CDR3 length is 16 residues. The DNA for the CDR3 is TGTGCCAGCAGCCCCGCGACTAGCGGTCACTACAATGAGCAGTTCTTC. This encodes CASSPATSGHYNEQFF.

Points on this clonotype: The junction departs from germline at one end; a sequencing error may be responsible. The chain couples TRBV19 to TRBJ2-1, with D hard to call. This CDR3 spans 13 amino acids. Germline CDR1 LNHDA, CDR2 SQIVND (reference sequence). CDR3 DNA sequence: TGTGCCAGTAGCCAGAACGATCCCAATGGGCAGTTCTTC. As protein: CASSQNDPNGQFF.

This clonotype has a count of ten or more. The chain joins TRBV11-2 to TRBJ2-1, with 9 bases lining up with TRBD2. The CDR3 runs to 16 residues. The germline V gene encodes CDR1 SGHAT and CDR2 FQNNGV. Trimming took 4 bases from V and 2 from J; bases not matched to a gene: 6. The CDR3 DNA sequence: TGTGCCAGCAGCTGGGTAGCGGGAGAGACCTACAATGAGCAGTTCTTC. Translating gives CASSWVAGETYNEQFF.

This clonotype was detected a few times. This chain links TRBV28 with TRBJ2-7, with D perhaps matching TRBD1 (6 bases). Per germline, CDR1 MDHEN and CDR2 SYDVKM. This CDR3 has 15 amino acids. The V end lost 6 bases, the J end lost 5 bases, and 20 bases lay between the germline ends. The CDR3 spells CASRLGGPPGHEQYF. As DNA, the CDR3 is TGTGCCAGCAGGTTAGGGGGACCTCCGGGACACGAGCAGTACTTC.

The table lists this clonotype with many counts. This chain uses TRBV10-1 with TRBJ2-3, with 8 bases aligning to TRBD1. V dropped 0 bases and J dropped 5; count of bases not matched to a gene: 10. This CDR3 is 17 amino acids long. The germline CDR1 and CDR2 sequences are WNHNN and SYGVQD (reference sequence). The DNA for the CDR3 is TGCGCCAGCAGTGAGTCGTACGGGACAGGTCTCGGAGATACGCAGTATTTT. The encoded protein is CASSESYGTGLGDTQYF.

This clonotype was counted at least ten times. This chain uses TRBV4-2 with TRBJ2-7, with 9 bases aligning to TRBD2. Germline loops: CDR1 LGHNA, CDR2 YNFKEQ. This CDR3 has 15 amino acids. The trim removed 0 bases at V and 7 bases at J, leaving 7 bases unmatched. The CDR3 DNA reads TGTGCCAGCAGCCAAGATGCGGGAGGGCCGGGTGAGCAGTACTTC. This translates into CASSQDAGGPGEQYF.

This clonotype came up many times. The chain links TRBV29-1 to TRBJ2-3; TRBD1 agrees at 7 bases. Germline CDR1 and CDR2: SQVTM and ANQGSEA. The CDR3 has 15 amino acids. J gave up 1 base and V 4 bases, and 8 bases lay outside the gene matches. In DNA form, the CDR3 reads TGCAGCGTTGCTAGTCCGACAGGGCGCACAGATACGCAGTATTTT. Its translation is CSVASPTGRTDTQYF.

This clonotype was recorded at least ten times. This chain joins TRBV15 and TRBJ2-1; 8 bases line up with TRBD2. V lost 1 base, J lost 5 bases, and 7 bases stayed unmatched. The CDR3 loop spans 16 amino acids. The germline gives CDR1 LNHNV, CDR2 YYDKDF (reference sequence). The CDR3: CATSRAGTRANNEQFF. CDR3 coding DNA: TGTGCCACCAGCAGAGCCGGGACTAGAGCCAACAATGAGCAGTTCTTC.

The table lists this clonotype with many counts. The chain employs TRBV7-9 and TRBJ1-2, with TRBD1 identical over 7 bases. The junction had 2 bases not matched to a gene; V was cut back by 5 bases and J by 2 bases. The germline CDR1 and CDR2 sequences are SEHNR and FQNEAQ (reference sequence). The CDR3 is 13 amino acids. CDR3 sequence (DNA): TGTGCCAGCAGCCGGGGACAGAACTATGGCTACACCTTC. This codes for CASSRGQNYGYTF.

This clonotype was observed many times. This chain uses TRBV5-1 with TRBJ2-2, with TRBD2 as a possible D gene (6 bases). Per the germline V gene, CDR1 is SGHRS and CDR2 is YFSETQ. The CDR3 is made up of 15 amino acids. Trimming removed 0 bases from V and 5 bases from J, with 11 bases in between. As DNA, the CDR3 is TGCGCCAGCAGCTTGGAATCGGCGGGGACCGGGGAGCTGTTTTTT. It is translated as CASSLESAGTGELFF.

This chain joins TRBV12-3 or TRBV12-4 and TRBJ1-2; D is ambiguous. Trimming left V 5 bases short and J 0 bases short, with 16 bases between. This CDR3 comprises 16 residues. CDR3 nucleotides: TGTGCCAGCAGTCCTGAGGGAGGTGAAACTAACTATGGCTACACCTTC. This encodes CASSPEGGETNYGYTF.

This clonotype was counted many times. This chain joins TRBV12-3 or TRBV12-4 and TRBJ2-5, with 8 bases matching TRBD1. The junction had 6 bases not matched to a gene; V was cut back by 6 bases and J by 6 bases. This CDR3 spans 13 amino acids. The chain's CDR3 is CASSPDREKTQYF. CDR3 coding DNA: TGTGCCAGCAGCCCGGACAGGGAAAAGACCCAGTACTTC.

There are many counts of this clonotype. J is TRBJ1-1 and V is TRBV20-1; no clear D gene. The CDR3 sequence is 12 residues long. Germline values: CDR1 DFQATT, CDR2 SNEGSKA (reference sequence). Trimming took 6 bases from V and 3 from J, leaving 11 bases between them. The CDR3 here is CSAPLVYTEAFF. The DNA of the CDR3 is TGCAGTGCCCCCCTCGTGTACACTGAAGCTTTCTTT.

The sample holds many counts of this clonotype. The chain links TRBV11-2 to TRBJ2-3; possible D gene TRBD1, 6 bases. V lost 4 bases to trimming and J lost 1 base, with 9 bases between them. The germline gives CDR1 SGHAT, CDR2 FQNNGV. The CDR3 length is 14 residues. The CDR3 here is CASSSRGGTDTQYF. In nucleotides, the CDR3 is TGTGCCAGCAGCTCCAGGGGAGGCACAGATACGCAGTATTTT.

This clonotype was observed many times. The chain joins TRBV20-1 to TRBJ1-6; 9 nucleotides match TRBD1. The CDR3 has 14 residues. In germline, CDR1 is DFQATT, CDR2 SNEGSKA (reference sequence). With 6 bases clipped from V and 5 bases from J, the junction kept 5 bases outside the gene matches. CDR3 in DNA: TGCAGTGCGCCCCGGGACAGGGATAATTCACCCCTCCACTTT. This sequence encodes CSAPRDRDNSPLHF.

This clonotype has at least ten counts. The chain recombines TRBV10-3 with TRBJ2-1; perhaps TRBD2 as D (6 bases). CDR3 length: 19 amino acids. Germline CDR1 and CDR2: ENHRY and SYGVKD. V lost 2 bases and J 2 bases, leaving 22 bases between the germline ends. In DNA, the CDR3 is TGTGCCATCAGTGAGGTGAGGCTACTGGCGGGGAAGCCCTACAATGAGCAGTTCTTC. This translates into CAISEVRLLAGKPYNEQFF.

This clonotype was counted many times. The chain uses TRBV5-5 and TRBJ2-2; D is unclear. Germline loops: CDR1 SGHKS, CDR2 YYEKEE (reference sequence). The V end lost 6 bases, the J end lost 4 bases, and 19 bases lay between the germline ends. The CDR3 runs to 16 residues. CDR3 loop: CASTLHSELLTGELFF. CDR3 DNA sequence: TGTGCCAGCACTCTGCACTCCGAACTCCTCACCGGGGAGCTGTTTTTT.

The rearrangement joins TRBV6-5 to TRBJ1-4; a possible D gene is TRBD1 (6 bases). This CDR3 is 15 amino acids long. Germline CDR1 MNHEY, CDR2 SVGAGI. Trimming removed 0 bases from V and 7 bases from J, with 12 bases in between. The CDR3 nucleotides are TGTGCCAGCAGTTACTCGAACAGGGCCGGTGAAAAACTGTTTTTT. Translated: CASSYSNRAGEKLFF.

There are many counts of this clonotype. The chain employs TRBV30 and TRBJ2-7, with TRBD2 matching over 7 bases. CDR1 and CDR2 from the germline V gene are GTSNPN and SVGIG (reference sequence). The CDR3 is made up of 13 amino acids. J was trimmed by 3 bases and V by 0 bases; bases with no gene match: 2. As DNA, the CDR3 is TGTGCCTGGAGTGTACAGCGGGGCTACGAGCAGTACTTC. Translation: CAWSVQRGYEQYF.

Ten or more counts support this clonotype. This chain joins TRBV28 and TRBJ2-7; 14 positions match TRBD2. The J segment lost 4 bases and the V segment lost 5 bases, leaving 10 bases of the junction unmatched. Per germline, CDR1 MDHEN and CDR2 SYDVKM. The CDR3 is made up of 17 amino acids. The DNA for the CDR3 is TGTGCCAGCAGTCAACCAGGACTAGCGGGAGGCCTTTACGAGCAGTACTTC. This sequence encodes CASSQPGLAGGLYEQYF.